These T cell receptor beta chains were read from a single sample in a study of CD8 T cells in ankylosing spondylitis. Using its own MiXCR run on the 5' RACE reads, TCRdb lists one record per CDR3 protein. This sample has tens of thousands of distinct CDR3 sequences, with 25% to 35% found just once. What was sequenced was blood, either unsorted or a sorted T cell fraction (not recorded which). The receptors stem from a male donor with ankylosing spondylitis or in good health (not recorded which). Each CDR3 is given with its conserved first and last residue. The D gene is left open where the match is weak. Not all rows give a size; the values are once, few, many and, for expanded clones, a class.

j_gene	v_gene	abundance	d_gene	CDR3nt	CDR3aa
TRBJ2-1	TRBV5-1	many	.	TGCGCCAGCAGCTTGGCCCATGAGCAGTTCTTC	CASSLAHEQFF
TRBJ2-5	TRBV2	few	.	TGTGCCAGCAGAGAGGAAGAGACCCAGTACTTC	CASREEETQYF
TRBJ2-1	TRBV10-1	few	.	TGCGCCAGCAGTGAGTCTACCGGGACAGGACCAGCGGGAGGCCGAGGTGAGCAGTTCTTC	CASSESTGTGPAGGRGEQFF
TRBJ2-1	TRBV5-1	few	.	TGCGCCAGCAGCATCGCTCAGGGACGTGAGCAGTTCTTC	CASSIAQGREQFF
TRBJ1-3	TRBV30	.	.	TGTGCCTGGAGTACGAGCTCTGGAAACACCATATATTTT	CAWSTSSGNTIYF
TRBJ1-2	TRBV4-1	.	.	TGCGCCAGCAGCCAAGATATTGAGAGTGGCTACACCTTC	CASSQDIESGYTF
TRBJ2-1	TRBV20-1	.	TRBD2	TGCAGTGCTAGGTCGGGACTAGCGGGATACAATGAGCAGTTCTTC	CSARSGLAGYNEQFF
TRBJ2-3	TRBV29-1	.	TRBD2	TGCAGCGAAAGGACTCGCGGGAGTGCAGATACGCAGTATTTC	CSERTRGSADTQYF
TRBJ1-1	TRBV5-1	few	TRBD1	TGCGCCAGCAGCCCGGGACAGGGGGGGAACACTGAAGCTTTCTTT	CASSPGQGGNTEAFF
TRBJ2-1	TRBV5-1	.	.	TGCGCCAGCAGCTTTGAGGACGGCTCCTACAATGAGCAGTTCTTC	CASSFEDGSYNEQFF
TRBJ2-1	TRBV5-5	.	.	TGTGCCAGCATACAGGGCACCTACAATGAGCAGTTCTTC	CASIQGTYNEQFF
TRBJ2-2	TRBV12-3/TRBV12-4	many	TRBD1	TGTGCCAGCAGCCCGGACAGGGGGCAGGACGGGGAGCTGTTTTTT	CASSPDRGQDGELFF
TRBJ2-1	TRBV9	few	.	TGTGCCAGCAGCGTAAGTTCAGGTCTTGAGCAGTTCTTC	CASSVSSGLEQFF
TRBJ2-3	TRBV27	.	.	TGTGCCAGCAGTTTCCTAGCTGAGTCGGGTACGCAGTATTTT	CASSFLAESGTQYF
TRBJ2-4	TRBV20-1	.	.	TGCAGTGCTAGGTTTCCGGGGCTTCAAGACATTCAGTACTTC	CSARFPGLQDIQYF
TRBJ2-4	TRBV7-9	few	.	TGTGCCAGCAGCTTAGCGTCAGGGGATCGAGCCAAAAACATTCAGTACTTC	CASSLASGDRAKNIQYF
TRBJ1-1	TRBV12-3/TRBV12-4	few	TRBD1	TGTGCCAGCAGTTTAGCGAGGACAGGGTCACAAGCTTTCTTT	CASSLARTGSQAFF
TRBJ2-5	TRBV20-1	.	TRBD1	TGCAGTGCGCAGGGGGACCAAGAGACCCAGTACTTC	CSAQGDQETQYF
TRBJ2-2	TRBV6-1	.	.	TGTGCCAGCACCCAGGTCGGTCCCAGCGGGGAGCTGTTTTTT	CASTQVGPSGELFF
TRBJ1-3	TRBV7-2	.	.	TGTGCCAGCAAAGATTGGGGTCGCTCTGGAAACACCATATATTTT	CASKDWGRSGNTIYF
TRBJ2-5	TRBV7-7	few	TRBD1	TGTGCTAGCAGCTCCGGGACAGGGGAAGAGACCCAGTACTTC	CASSSGTGEETQYF
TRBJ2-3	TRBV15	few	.	TGTGCCACCAGCAGAGATGGACAGCGCACAGATACGCAGTATTTT	CATSRDGQRTDTQYF
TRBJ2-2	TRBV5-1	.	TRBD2	TGCGCCAGCAGCTGGCCCATTCGGAGACTAGCGGGAGACTCCGGGGAGCTGTTTTTT	CASSWPIRRLAGDSGELFF
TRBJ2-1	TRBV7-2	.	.	TGTGCCAGCACCCTGAATCGCCCCGGTGAGCAGTTCTTC	CASTLNRPGEQFF
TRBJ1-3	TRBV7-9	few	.	TGTGCCAGCAGCGGCCGGTTCTCTGGAAACACCATATATTTT	CASSGRFSGNTIYF
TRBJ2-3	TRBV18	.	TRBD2	TGTGCCAGCTCAGCGGGGGGGCTGGATACGCAGTATTTT	CASSAGGLDTQYF
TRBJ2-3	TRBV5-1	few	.	TGCGCCAGCAGCCCGCAGGAACCCACAGATACGCAGTATTTT	CASSPQEPTDTQYF
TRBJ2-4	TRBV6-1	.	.	TGTGCCAGCAGTGAAATTACGGGGGCGCTCGGTACCATTCAGTACTTC	CASSEITGALGTIQYF
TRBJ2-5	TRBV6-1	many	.	TGTGCCAGCAGTCTCCGCAGTCGAGAGACCCAGTACTTC	CASSLRSRETQYF
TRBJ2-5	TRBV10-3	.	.	TGTGCCATCGGGCCTGGGGAGACCCAGTACTTC	CAIGPGETQYF
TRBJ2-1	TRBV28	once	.	TGTGCCAGCAGTTTAGGGGACCCATACAATGAGCAGTTCTTC	CASSLGDPYNEQFF
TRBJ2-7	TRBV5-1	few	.	TGCGCCAGCAGCCACAATACCTACGAGCAGTACTTC	CASSHNTYEQYF
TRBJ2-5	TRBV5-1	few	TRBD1	TGCGCCAGCAGCCAAAAGGACAGGGAGAGGGGAGAGACCCAGTACTTC	CASSQKDRERGETQYF
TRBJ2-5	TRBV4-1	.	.	TGCGCCAGCAGCCAAGAAGGGGAGCGGTTCCAAGAGACCCAGTACTTC	CASSQEGERFQETQYF
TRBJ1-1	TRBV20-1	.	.	TGCAGTGCAAACCCAGGAAACACTGAAGCTTTCTTT	CSANPGNTEAFF
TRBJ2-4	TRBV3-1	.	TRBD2	TGTGCCAGCAGCCAAGAGCGGGGGACGGGCATTCAGTACTTC	CASSQERGTGIQYF
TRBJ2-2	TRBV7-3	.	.	TGTGCCAGCAGCTTAACAGGGAACATTATCTCCGGGGAGCTGTTTTTT	CASSLTGNIISGELFF
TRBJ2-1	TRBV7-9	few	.	TGTGCCAGCAGCCATAGGGGGGGCCCTGCCAATGAGCAGTTCTTC	CASSHRGGPANEQFF
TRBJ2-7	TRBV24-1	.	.	TGTGCCACCAGTGATTTGATTGCTTGGCCCCCGGGCCGAGAGCCGTACGAGCAGTACTTC	CATSDLIAWPPGREPYEQYF
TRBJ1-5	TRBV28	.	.	TGTGCCAGCAGGCCACCGGGCCATCAGCCCCAGCATTTT	CASRPPGHQPQHF
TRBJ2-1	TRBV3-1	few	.	TGTGCCAGCAGCCAGACAGCTAATGAGCAGTTCTTC	CASSQTANEQFF
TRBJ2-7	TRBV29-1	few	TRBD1	TGCAGCGCCTGTCAGGGACAGGGGGCCGAGCAGTACTTC	CSACQGQGAEQYF
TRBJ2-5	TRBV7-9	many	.	TGTGCCAGCAGCATCCCGTCCAGCCAAGAGACCCAGTACTTC	CASSIPSSQETQYF
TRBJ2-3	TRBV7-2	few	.	TGTGCCAGCAGCTTAGGGAGTACGCAGTATTTT	CASSLGSTQYF
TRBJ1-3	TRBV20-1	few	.	TGCAGTGCTAGAGGTCTGTCTGGATACTCTGGAAACACCATATATTTT	CSARGLSGYSGNTIYF
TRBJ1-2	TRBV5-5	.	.	TGTGCCAGCAGCTCGACGGAGTATGGCTACACCTTC	CASSSTEYGYTF
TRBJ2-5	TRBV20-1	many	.	TGCAGTGCGGACGCGGGACAGCAAGCAGAGACCCAGTACTTC	CSADAGQQAETQYF
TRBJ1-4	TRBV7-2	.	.	TGTGCCAGCAGCTTAGTTCCGGGCTCTAATGAAAAACTGTTTTTT	CASSLVPGSNEKLFF
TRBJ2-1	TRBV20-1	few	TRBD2	TGCAGTGCTAGCAGGATTGTAGCGGGAGTTACCTACAATGAGCAGTTCTTC	CSASRIVAGVTYNEQFF
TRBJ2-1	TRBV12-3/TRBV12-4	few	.	TGTGCCAGCAGTCTCAGGGTTCGCAGCTACAATGAGCAGTTCTTC	CASSLRVRSYNEQFF